What follows are 17 T cell receptor beta chains derived from one specimen sequenced in a study of chemoradiotherapy in HPV16-positive cancers. Data came from immunoSEQ multiplex PCR; TCRdb stores just in-frame clones and leaves some out. Here the sample spans just under 2,000 clones, 80% to 90% being singletons. The sample in question was tumor tissue, obtained from a patient who underwent chemoradiotherapy. Every receptor here comes from a human donor with HPV-associated anogenital cancer.

The rearrangement links TRBV27 to TRBJ2-1; D remains unclear. This CDR3 contains 17 residues. V was clipped by 1 base and J by 0 bases, with 13 bases between them. The germline V gene has CDR1 MNHEY and CDR2 SMNVEV (reference sequence). This chain's CDR3 is CASSLWAPKSSYNEQFF. CDR3 nucleotide sequence: TGTGCCAGCAGTTTATGGGCCCCTAAAAGCTCCTACAATGAGCAGTTCTTC.

The chain combines TRBV18 with TRBJ2-3; TRBD2 agrees at 11 bases. This CDR3 spans 16 amino acids. J gave up 6 bases and V 6 bases, and 11 bases lay outside the gene matches. Germline CDR1 reads KGHSH; CDR2 reads LQKENI. The DNA for the CDR3 is TGTGCCAGCTCGCCCCCCGGGCTAGCGGGAGGCGATACGCAGTATTTT. This codes for CASSPPGLAGGDTQYF.

The chain is built from TRBV18 and TRBJ2-1; D is uncertain. Trimming stripped 4 bases from V and 8 bases from J, with 15 bases between. CDR3 length equals 14 residues. Germline V CDR1 and CDR2: KGHSH, LQKENI. The CDR3 here is CASSLLPLGYEQFF. DNA for the CDR3: TGTGCCAGCTCACTCCTACCCCTAGGTTATGAGCAGTTCTTC. Looking up the rest from reference TRBV18 and TRBJ2-1 gives the full variable domain: NAGVMQNPRHLVRRRGQEARLRCSPMKGHSHVYWYRQLPEEGLKFMVYLQKENIIDESGMPKERFSAEFPKEGPSILRIQQVVRGDSAAYFCASSLLPLGYEQFFGPGTRLTVL.

This chain uses TRBV12-5 with TRBJ2-4; 7 positions agree with TRBD1. The CDR3 loop spans 13 amino acids. In germline, CDR1 is LGHNT, CDR2 FRNRAP. With 7 bases clipped from V and 7 bases from J, the junction kept 7 bases outside the gene matches. The CDR3 loop reads CASAGTAGNIQYF. The CDR3 DNA sequence: TGTGCTAGTGCCGGGACAGCTGGGAACATTCAGTACTTC. Supplemented by reference TRBV12-5 and TRBJ2-4, the full variable domain reads DARVTQTPRHKVTEMGQEVTMRCQPILGHNTVFWYRQTMMQGLELLAYFRNRAPLDDSGMPKDRFSAEMPDATLATLKIQPSEPRDSAVYFCASAGTAGNIQYFGAGTRLSVL.

The CDR3 nucleotides are TGCGCCAGCAGCTTGAGGGACAGCTCCGATGAGCAGTTCTTC. Translating it yields CASSLRDSSDEQFF. The chain has TRBV5-1 and TRBJ2-1, with 7 bases lining up with TRBD1. The J segment lost 8 bases and the V segment lost 1 base, leaving 6 bases of the junction unmatched. Per the germline V gene, CDR1 is SGHRS and CDR2 is YFSETQ. The CDR3 covers 14 residues.

The V call is TRBV7-2, the J call TRBJ2-3, with 7 bases that match TRBD2. Germline CDR1 SGHTA, CDR2 FQGNSA. Trimming took 1 base from V and 4 from J; bases not matched to a gene: 5. This CDR3 is built from 15 residues. CDR3 nucleotide sequence: TGTGCCAGCAGCTTAGACGGACTAGTATCAGATACGCAGTATTTT. Translation: CASSLDGLVSDTQYF.

This clone was detected only once. V gene TRBV11-3 combines with J gene TRBJ2-2, with 10 bases that match TRBD2. Germline loops: CDR1 SGHNT, CDR2 YENEEA. This CDR3 has 14 residues. V trimming: 7 bases; J trimming: 4 bases; junction bases outside the gene matches: 3. The CDR3 reads CASISGRATGELFF. The CDR3 DNA is TGTGCCAGCATCAGCGGGAGGGCCACCGGGGAGCTGTTTTTT.

The chain links TRBV6-5 to TRBJ1-6; D call uncertain. This CDR3 region has 12 residues. CDR1 and CDR2 (germline): MNHEY, SVGAGI. The ends were cut back, 6 bases at V and 10 bases at J, with 10 bases in the middle. CDR3 residues: CASSLRHSPLHF. CDR3 DNA sequence: TGTGCCAGCAGCCTGCGACACTCACCCCTCCACTTT.

The gene calls are TRBV11-2 and TRBJ2-2; possible D gene TRBD2, 6 bases. Looked up from germline, CDR1 is SGHAT and CDR2 is FQNNGV. This CDR3 is built from 16 residues. The V end was cut by 5 bases, the J end by 5 bases, with 18 bases between. CDR3: CASSKRLASGTGELFF. The CDR3 region has the DNA TGTGCCAGCAGCAAGAGGCTAGCGAGTGGGACCGGGGAGCTGTTTTTT. Looking up the rest from reference TRBV11-2 and TRBJ2-2 gives the full variable domain: EAGVAQSPRYKIIEKRQSVAFWCNPISGHATLYWYQQILGQGPKLLIQFQNNGVVDDSQLPKDRFSAERLKGVDSTLKIQPAKLEDSAVYLCASSKRLASGTGELFFGEGSRLTVL.

The chain uses TRBV5-1 and TRBJ1-6, with 7 bases matching TRBD1. The junction had 7 bases not matched to a gene; V was cut back by 4 bases and J by 0 bases. The CDR3 has 17 amino acids. The germline gives CDR1 SGHRS, CDR2 YFSETQ. CDR3 bases: TGCGCCAGCAGCGCGACGACAGGGAGCTCCTATAATTCACCCCTCCACTTT. It yields the protein CASSATTGSSYNSPLHF.

This chain links TRBV6-1 with TRBJ2-5; tentatively, D is TRBD1 (6 bases). Trimming took 7 bases from V and 6 from J, leaving 15 bases between them. Germline values: CDR1 MNHNS, CDR2 SASEGT. This CDR3 is 13 amino acids long. The CDR3 here is CASNLKGDQTQYF. The CDR3, as DNA: TGTGCCAGCAACCTTAAGGGGGATCAGACCCAGTACTTC.

This clone was recorded only once. The chain joins TRBV6-6 to TRBJ2-7; TRBD2 matches 11 bases. The junction had 0 bases not matched to a gene; V was cut back by 6 bases and J by 2 bases. Germline V CDR1 and CDR2: MNHNY, SVGAGI (reference sequence). The CDR3 is 13 residues long. The CDR3 here is CASRTSGAYEQYF. The CDR3 DNA reads TGTGCCAGCAGGACTAGCGGGGCCTACGAGCAGTACTTC.

CDR3 protein: CASSLEGTSGRGYYNEQFF. CDR3 nucleotides: TGTGCCAGCAGCTTAGAGGGGACTAGCGGGAGGGGATATTACAATGAGCAGTTCTTC. The J gene is TRBJ2-1, the V gene TRBV11-2; 16 bases align to TRBD2. V trimming: 0 bases; J trimming: 4 bases; junction bases outside the gene matches: 6. Germline values: CDR1 SGHAT, CDR2 FQNNGV. This CDR3 is 19 amino acids long.

The V call is TRBV9, the J call TRBJ2-3; 9 nucleotides line up with TRBD2. The CDR3 extends over 18 amino acids. V lost 4 bases and J lost 1; bases outside the gene matches: 13. Germline V gene data show CDR1 as SGDLS and CDR2 as YYNGEE. The CDR3 DNA reads TGTGCCAGCAGCCCACCGGCGGGAGGGGCGCGTGGCACAGATACGCAGTATTTT. The encoded protein is CASSPPAGGARGTDTQYF.

The V gene is TRBV7-2, the J gene TRBJ1-5; D is ambiguous. The CDR3 covers 15 residues. With 5 bases removed from V and 0 bases from J, the gap between germline ends came to 11 bases. Germline V gives CDR1 SGHTA, CDR2 FQGNSA. This CDR3 reads CASSAGPYSNQPQHF. The CDR3 DNA is TGTGCCAGCAGCGCGGGCCCTTATAGCAATCAGCCCCAGCATTTT.

In this sample, this clone turned up once. The chain recombines TRBV5-1 with TRBJ2-1, with D perhaps TRBD2 (6 bases). There are 16 residues in the CDR3. The V gene's germline CDR1 is SGHRS and CDR2 YFSETQ. V lost 0 bases and J lost 2, with 12 bases in between. DNA of the CDR3: TGCGCCAGCAGCTTGGCTGGCGGGAACACCTACAATGAGCAGTTCTTC. It codes for CASSLAGGNTYNEQFF. Filled out from reference TRBV5-1 and TRBJ2-1, the complete variable domain reads KAGVTQTPRYLIKTRGQQVTLSCSPISGHRSVSWYQQTPGQGLQFLFEYFSETQRNKGNFPGRFSGRQFSNSRSEMNVSTLELGDSALYLCASSLAGGNTYNEQFFGPGTRLTVL.

The chain recombines TRBV9 with TRBJ2-2; D gene ambiguous. V was pared by 0 bases and J by 0 bases, with 6 bases between. The germline V gene encodes CDR1 SGDLS and CDR2 YYNGEE. There are 15 residues in the CDR3. CDR3 coding DNA: TGTGCCAGCAGCGTAGGGGGATCGAACACCGGGGAGCTGTTTTTT. This sequence encodes CASSVGGSNTGELFF.